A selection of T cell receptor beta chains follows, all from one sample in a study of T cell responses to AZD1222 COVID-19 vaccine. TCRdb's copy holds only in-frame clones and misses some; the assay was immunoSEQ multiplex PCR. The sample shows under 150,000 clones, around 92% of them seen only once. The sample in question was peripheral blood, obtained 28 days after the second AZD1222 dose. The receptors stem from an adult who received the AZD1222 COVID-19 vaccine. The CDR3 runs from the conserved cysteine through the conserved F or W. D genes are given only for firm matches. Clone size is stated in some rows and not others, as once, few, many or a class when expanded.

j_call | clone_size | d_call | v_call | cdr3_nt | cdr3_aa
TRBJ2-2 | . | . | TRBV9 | TGTGCCAGCAGCGCGTCGGACAGCACCGGGGAGCTGTTTTTT | CASSASDSTGELFF
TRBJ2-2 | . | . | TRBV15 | TGTGCCACCAGCAGTGGGGGGCGCGGGAGTATAGCGGGGGAGCTGTTTTTT | CATSSGGRGSIAGELFF
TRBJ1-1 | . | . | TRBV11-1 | TGTGCCAGCAGCTTCGTTTTCGGAGCTGAAGCTTTCTTT | CASSFVFGAEAFF
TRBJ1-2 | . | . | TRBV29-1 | TGCAGCGTTAGTAGTGGGTCTAACTATGGCTACACCTTC | CSVSSGSNYGYTF
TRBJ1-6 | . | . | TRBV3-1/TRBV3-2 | TGTGCCAGCAGCCATCCGGGAGAAAATTCACCCCTCCACTTT | CASSHPGENSPLHF
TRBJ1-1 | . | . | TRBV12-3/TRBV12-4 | TGTGCCAGCAGTCGGGGGATATCCACTGAAGCTTTCTTT | CASSRGISTEAFF
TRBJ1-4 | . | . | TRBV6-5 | TGTGCCGGAGGAAGGGGAGGTGATGAAAAACTGTTTTTT | CAGGRGGDEKLFF
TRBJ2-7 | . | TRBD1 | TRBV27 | TGTGCCAGCAGTTTATCTTGGACAGGGGTCTCCTACGAGCAGTACTTC | CASSLSWTGVSYEQYF
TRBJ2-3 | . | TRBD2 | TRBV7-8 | TGTGCCAGCAGCTTAGTAAGGACTAGCGGCCACACAGATACGCAGTATTTT | CASSLVRTSGHTDTQYF
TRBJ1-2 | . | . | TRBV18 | TGTGCCAGCTCAGGCGACAGCAAGCAGTATGGCTACACCTTC | CASSGDSKQYGYTF
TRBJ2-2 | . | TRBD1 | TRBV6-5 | TGTGCCAGCAAGTTCCGGGACAGGCTCACCGGGGAGCTGTTTTTT | CASKFRDRLTGELFF
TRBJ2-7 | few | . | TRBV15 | TGTGCCACCAGCAGAGCCGGCCCCTATTCCGAGCAGTACTTC | CATSRAGPYSEQYF
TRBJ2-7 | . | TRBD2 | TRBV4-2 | TGTGCCAGCAGCCGAGAAATAGCGGGAGGGCCATACGAGCAGTACTTC | CASSREIAGGPYEQYF
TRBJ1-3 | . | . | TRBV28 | TGTGCCAGCAGTACAGGATCTGGAAACACCATATATTTT | CASSTGSGNTIYF
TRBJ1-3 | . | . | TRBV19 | TGTGCCAGTAGTCCGGACGGTGGAAACACCATATATTTT | CASSPDGGNTIYF
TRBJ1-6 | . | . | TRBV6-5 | TGTGCCACCCTAAATATGAGGTGGAATTCACCCCTCCACTTT | CATLNMRWNSPLHF
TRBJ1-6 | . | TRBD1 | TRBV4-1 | TGCGCCAGCAGTCGGGACAGGGCTCCGAGGGATTCACCCCTCCACTTT | CASSRDRAPRDSPLHF
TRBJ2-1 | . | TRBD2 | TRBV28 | TGTGCCAGCAGTTCCCCCTCCAGCGGGAGTAGGAATGAGCAGTTCTTC | CASSSPSSGSRNEQFF
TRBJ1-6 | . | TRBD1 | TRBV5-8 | TGTGCCAGCAGCGATCCCGGACAGGGCCGTCATAATTCACCCCTCCACTTT | CASSDPGQGRHNSPLHF
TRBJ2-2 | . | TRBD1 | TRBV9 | TGTGCCAGCAGCGGACGGACAGGGGATACCGGGGAGCTGTTTTTT | CASSGRTGDTGELFF
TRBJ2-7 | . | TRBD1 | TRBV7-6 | TGTGCCAGCAGCCCACGGACAGGGTCCTCCTACGAGCAGTACTTC | CASSPRTGSSYEQYF
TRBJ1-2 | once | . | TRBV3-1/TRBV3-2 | TGTGCCAGCAGCCAAGGTCTTTTCTCCCAGGGGACGGACTATGGCTACACCTTC | CASSQGLFSQGTDYGYTF
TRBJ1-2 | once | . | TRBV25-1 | TGTGCCAGCAGTGAATATGGTGGGAACTATGGCTACACCTTC | CASSEYGGNYGYTF
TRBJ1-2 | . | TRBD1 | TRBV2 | TGTGCCAGCACCAAGGACAGACAGGGAAGCTATGGCTACACCTTC | CASTKDRQGSYGYTF
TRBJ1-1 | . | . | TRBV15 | TGTGCCACCAGCAGAAACAGGGACACTGAAGCTTTCTTT | CATSRNRDTEAFF
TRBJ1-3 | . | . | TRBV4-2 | TGTGCCAGCAGCCACAAACCGGGGCCTGACTCTGGAAACACCATATATTTT | CASSHKPGPDSGNTIYF
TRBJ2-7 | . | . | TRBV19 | TGTGCCAGTATGGGGGACCCCTACGAGCAGTACTTC | CASMGDPYEQYF
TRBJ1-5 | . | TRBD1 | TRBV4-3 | TGCGCCAGCAGAGGGACAGGTCGCAATCAGCCCCAGCATTTT | CASRGTGRNQPQHF
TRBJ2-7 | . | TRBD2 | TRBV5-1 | TGCGCCAGCAGCATTCAACCTCCCGGGACTAGCGGGAGTTTGTCCTACGAGCAGTACTTC | CASSIQPPGTSGSLSYEQYF
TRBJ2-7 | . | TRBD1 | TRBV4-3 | TGCGCCAGCAGCCAAGCTCCACCGGGACAGAACTACGAGCAGTACTTC | CASSQAPPGQNYEQYF
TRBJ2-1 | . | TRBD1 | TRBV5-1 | TGCGCCAGCAGATATACAGGGGGCTCCTACAATGAGCAGTTCTTC | CASRYTGGSYNEQFF
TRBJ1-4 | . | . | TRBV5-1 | TGCGCCAGCAGCTTGGGACTGACGAATGAAAAACTGTTTTTT | CASSLGLTNEKLFF
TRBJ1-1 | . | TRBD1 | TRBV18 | TGTGCCAGCTCGCCTAAGACAGGGGGAAGTACTGAAGCTTTCTTT | CASSPKTGGSTEAFF
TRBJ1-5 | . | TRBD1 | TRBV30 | TGTGCCTGGAGTGTACGGGACAGCAGGCATCAGCCCCAGCATTTT | CAWSVRDSRHQPQHF
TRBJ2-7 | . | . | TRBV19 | TGTGCCAGTAGTAGCAGTCGGAGTGGGTTCGAGCAGTACTTC | CASSSSRSGFEQYF
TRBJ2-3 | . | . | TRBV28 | TGTGCCAGCAGTCATAGGCAGCCAGATACGCAGTATTTT | CASSHRQPDTQYF
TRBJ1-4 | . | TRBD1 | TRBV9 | TGTGCCAGCAGCCCAGGGGACAGATCTACTAATGAAAAACTGTTTTTT | CASSPGDRSTNEKLFF
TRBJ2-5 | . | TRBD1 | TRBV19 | TGTGCCAGTAGTGTGGGACAGCGGAGGGAGACCCAGTACTTC | CASSVGQRRETQYF
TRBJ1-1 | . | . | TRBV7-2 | TGTGCCAGCAGCTTAGTACCAGGTGGCACTGAAGCTTTCTTT | CASSLVPGGTEAFF
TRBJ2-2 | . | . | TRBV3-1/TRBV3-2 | TGTGCCAGCAGCCATCGGAGACCGACTGTCACACCGGGGGAGCTGTTTTTT | CASSHRRPTVTPGELFF
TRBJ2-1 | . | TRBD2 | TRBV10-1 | TGCGCCAGCAGCGCTAGCGGGAGGGGCTACAATGAGCAGTTCTTC | CASSASGRGYNEQFF
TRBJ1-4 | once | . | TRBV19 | TGTGCCAGTAGTATAGTGGCGGGAAATGAAAAACTGTTTTTT | CASSIVAGNEKLFF
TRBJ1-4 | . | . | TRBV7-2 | TGTGCCAGCAGCTATCAGACAGGCCAGGAGGAAAAACTGTTTTTT | CASSYQTGQEEKLFF
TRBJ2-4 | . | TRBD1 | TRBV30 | TGTGCCTGGAGTGTACAGGGGGCGGGGGCCAAAAACATTCAGTACTTC | CAWSVQGAGAKNIQYF
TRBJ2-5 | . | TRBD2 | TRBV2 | TGTGCCAGCAGCACTAGCGGGAGATTAGGAGAGACCCAGTACTTC | CASSTSGRLGETQYF
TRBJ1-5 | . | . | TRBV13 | TGTGCCAGCAGCCGGGCCCCGGGGCCCCAGCATTTT | CASSRAPGPQHF
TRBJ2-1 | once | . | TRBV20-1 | TGCAGTGCTAGTGTTTCCAAGGGATACAATGAGCAGTTCTTC | CSASVSKGYNEQFF
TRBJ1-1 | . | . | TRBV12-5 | TGTGCTAGTGGTTTGGGGAACACTGAAGCTTTCTTT | CASGLGNTEAFF
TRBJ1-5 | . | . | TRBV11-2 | TGTGCCAGCAGCTTAGACGCAGGGCAGGGCAATCAGCCCCAGCATTTT | CASSLDAGQGNQPQHF
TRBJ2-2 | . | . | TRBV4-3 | TGCGCCAGCAGCCGGGGGCGAGAGACCGGGGAGCTGTTTTTT | CASSRGRETGELFF
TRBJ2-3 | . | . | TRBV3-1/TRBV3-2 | TGTGCCAGCAGCCTTTGGGCCCGGGGGGCGGTTGGAGATACGCAGTATTTT | CASSLWARGAVGDTQYF
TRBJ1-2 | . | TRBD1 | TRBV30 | TGTGCCTGGAGTGTAGGGGACAGGGGTACGGCCTACACCTTC | CAWSVGDRGTAYTF
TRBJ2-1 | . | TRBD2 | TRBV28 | TGTGCCAGCAGTTCTTACCTCCTAGCGGGTAGTAATCATGAGCAGTTCTTC | CASSSYLLAGSNHEQFF
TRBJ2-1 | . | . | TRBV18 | TGTGCCAGCTCACCTCAGACCTTGATGTATGAGCAGTTCTTC | CASSPQTLMYEQFF
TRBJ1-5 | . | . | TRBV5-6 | TGTGCCAGCAGCTTAATGACAGCAGCGTACCAGCCCCAGCATTTT | CASSLMTAAYQPQHF
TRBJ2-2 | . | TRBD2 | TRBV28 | TGTGCCAGCAGTCTCGGACCGGGACTAGCGGGAGGATCGGACGGGGAGCTGTTTTTT | CASSLGPGLAGGSDGELFF
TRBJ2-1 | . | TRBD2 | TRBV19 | TGTGCCAGTAGCCACAGACTAGCGGGAGGTCACAATGAGCAGTTCTTC | CASSHRLAGGHNEQFF